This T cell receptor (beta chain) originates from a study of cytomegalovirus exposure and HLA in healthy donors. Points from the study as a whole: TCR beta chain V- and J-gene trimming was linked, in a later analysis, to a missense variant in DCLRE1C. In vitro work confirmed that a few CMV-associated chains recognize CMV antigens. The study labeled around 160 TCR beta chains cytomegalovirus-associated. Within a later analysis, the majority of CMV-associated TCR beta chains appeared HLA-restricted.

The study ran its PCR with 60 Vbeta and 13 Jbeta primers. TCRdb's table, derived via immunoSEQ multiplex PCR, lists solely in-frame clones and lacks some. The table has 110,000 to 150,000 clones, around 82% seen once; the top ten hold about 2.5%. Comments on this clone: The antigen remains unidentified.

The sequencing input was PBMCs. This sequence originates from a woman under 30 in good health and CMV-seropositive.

This CDR3 reads CASSHNPPGGGNTEAFF. The CDR3 DNA follows: TGTGCCAGCTCCCACAACCCTCCGGGGGGAGGGAACACTGAAGCTTTCTTT. The chain carries TRBV18 and TRBJ1-1, with D tentatively TRBD1 (5 bases). The CDR3 totals 17 residues. Trimming removed 6 bases from V and 1 base from J, with 21 bases in between. Germline V gene data show CDR1 as KGHSH and CDR2 as LQKENI. The whole variable domain, filled in from reference TRBV18 and TRBJ1-1, reads NAGVMQNPRHLVRRRGQEARLRCSPMKGHSHVYWYRQLPEEGLKFMVYLQKENIIDESGMPKERFSAEFPKEGPSILRIQQVVRGDSAAYFCASSHNPPGGGNTEAFFGQGTRLTVV.